This TCR beta chain was profiled in a study of T cell clonality in common variable immunodeficiency (dated by TCRdb to between 2015 and 2016). Details on this clone: No antigen is known for it. The read terminates 3 residues ahead of where the CDR3 ends, so the germline J gene completes it.

General conclusions and limits of the study: CVID TCRbeta sequences reportedly showed fewer deletions and N-nucleotide insertions and lacked highly modified clones with 13 or more V deletions. Even though DNA input was equal, the average per sample came to about 81,820 unique sequences for controls compared with around 32,000 for CVID samples. Compared with healthy controls, CVID subjects showed increased TCRbeta clonality (t-test p = 0.018), a feature most characteristic of about a third of subjects. According to the authors, figuring out what caused the increased clonality in CVID would require sequencing the repertoires of T cell subpopulations. Fewer TCRbeta clones were shared among CVID subjects than among healthy controls (p < 0.0001). Differences among patients in the CVID cohort limited the correlations between repertoire features and clinical complications.

Standard criteria, namely reduction of serum IgG, IgA and/or IgM below the normal range together with specific antibody deficiency, were applied for the diagnosis of CVID. There were under 50 subjects in the CVID group (roughly 15 female and about 29 male), ranging in age from roughly 8 to 65 years, with a mean age of roughly 40. Predominantly Caucasian heritage was noted among both the CVID patients and the healthy controls. All CVID subjects had received replacement immunoglobulin therapy for at least one year at the time of study participation. At the time of blood collection, no CVID subject was ill or was being treated with immunomodulatory or immunosuppressive medication. Heparinized peripheral whole blood samples of about 5 to 9 ml were obtained from each donor. TCRbeta CDR3 repertoires were sequenced from genomic DNA of adults with common variable immune deficiency (CVID) and healthy adult controls. Diluted blood was density-centrifuged over Hypaque 1077 or Ficoll-Paque to isolate peripheral blood mononuclear cells. Unsorted mononuclear cells served as the source of genomic DNA, which was extracted either by Qiagen column purification or by a centrifugation-based method.

For sequencing input, CVID and control samples contributed equivalent amounts of genomic DNA. For every sample, a 60 bp segment covering the rearranged TCRbeta CDR3 region was amplified and then sequenced. The immunoSEQ assay, a bias-corrected multiplex PCR with high-throughput sequencing, was employed for TCRbeta amplification. The original methods were these. Each unique nucleotide sequence was treated as a clone and annotated with V, D and J genes, copy number and frequency. Sequences were labeled productive if in frame, and non-productive if out of frame or containing stop codons. As previously described, Shannon's entropy was used to calculate clonality. The predicted amino acid sequences of productive clones were used to derive the mean CDR3 Kyte-Doolittle hydropathy. Hierarchical clustering of scaled V gene usage was performed with the R hclust function using Manhattan distance and complete linkage. Clone sharing by CDR3 amino acid sequence was assessed by resampling 12 repertoires per group over 100 rounds. The repertoires were searched for approximately 70 published EBV-specific TCRbeta sequences and 200 to 300 published CMV-specific TCRbeta sequences. Two CVID samples that yielded fewer than 10,000 sequences were excluded from the analysis, so 42 CVID repertoires were retained. Entries here come from immuneACCESS through TCRdb and include only in-frame sequences with V and J called. Some clones fail to appear in such tables; in the studies checked, an unresolved V gene covers under half of the shortfall, and the cause of the remainder is unknown. That table is the source of V, J and clone size, and D and trimming were worked out from the DNA. The table gives some 42,000 clones for this sample, with none occurring only once. 5% to 6.5% of the sample comes from the top ten.

The CDR3 holds 14 amino acids from the cysteine to the phenylalanine. Part of the CDR3 DNA is given, 33 bases translated from base 1. Compared with germline, V lacks 8 bases and J lacks 2 bases; bases without a gene match: 8. Via the germline V gene, CDR1 is MNHEY and CDR2 SVGEGT. This clonotype was obtained from a human donor with common variable immunodeficiency. Material: peripheral blood mononuclear cells. Rearrangement joined TRBV6-2 or TRBV6-3 to TRBJ1-2; a stretch of 7 junction bases matches TRBD1. The CDR3 reads as follows: CASAGTETNYGYTF. Incomplete CDR3 DNA: TGTGCCAGCGCCGGGACAGAAACGAACTATGGC.